Following are 23 T cell receptor beta chains from one sample sequenced in a study of high-grade serous ovarian cancer treatment subgroups. Tumor tissue was taken before any definitive surgery or chemotherapy was given. The method was immunoSEQ multiplex PCR; TCRdb's version includes in-frame clones alone and lacks a portion of them. This table holds about 7,700 clones, approximately 72% found once. What was sequenced was tumor tissue. All receptors derive from a human donor with high-grade serous ovarian cancer.

This clone has more than one count but fewer than ten. The chain has TRBV4-2 and TRBJ2-5; D possibly corresponds to TRBD2 (5 bases). The CDR3 spans 14 residues. Germline V CDR1 and CDR2: LGHNA, YNFKEQ. Trimming removed 0 bases from V and 9 bases from J, with 14 bases in between. In DNA, the CDR3 is TGTGCCAGCAGCCAAGAGGTGACGGACGGGGCCCAGTACTTC. Translated: CASSQEVTDGAQYF.

The chain employs TRBV7-8 and TRBJ1-2; D is possibly TRBD1 (5 bases). Germline V gene sequence: CDR1 SGHVS, CDR2 FQNEAQ. V was clipped by 5 bases and J by 1 base, with 11 bases between them. CDR3 length equals 14 residues. The CDR3: CASSADSGNYGYTF. DNA for the CDR3: TGTGCCAGCAGCGCCGACAGCGGTAACTATGGCTACACCTTC.

CDR3 residues: CASSNQPTVQPQHF. In DNA form, the CDR3 reads TGTGCCAGCAGCAACCAACCGACGGTTCAGCCCCAGCATTTT. The chain joins TRBV5-5 to TRBJ1-5; D remains ambiguous. Trimming removed 4 bases at V and 6 bases at J, with 14 bases between. The CDR3 is made up of 14 amino acids. Germline V gene lookup returns CDR1 SGHKS and CDR2 YYEKEE (reference sequence). Filled out from reference TRBV5-5 and TRBJ1-5, the complete variable domain reads DAGVTQSPTHLIKTRGQQVTLRCSPISGHKSVSWYQQVLGQGPQFIFQYYEKEERGRGNFPDRFSARQFPNYSSELNVNALLLGDSALYLCASSNQPTVQPQHFGDGTRLSIL.

This clone was seen a handful of times. The V and J genes are TRBV5-1 and TRBJ2-1, with 9 nucleotides matching TRBD2. CDR1 is SGHRS and CDR2 is YFSETQ in the germline V gene. Unmatched junction bases numbered 2, after V lost 6 bases and J lost 4 bases. This CDR3 spans 13 amino acids. As DNA, the CDR3 is TGCGCCAGCACCCTAGCGGGATACAATGAGCAGTTCTTC. Translation gives CASTLAGYNEQFF.

The rearrangement uses TRBV5-6 and TRBJ1-1; 8 nucleotides agree with TRBD1. This CDR3 comprises 17 residues. Germline trimming cut 2 bases from V and 1 base from J; bases unmatched to any gene: 10. Germline CDR1 is SGHDT and CDR2 is YYEEEE. As DNA, the CDR3 is TGTGCCAGCAGCTTTAGCCCCTCGGGACAGGCGAACACTGAAGCTTTCTTT. It encodes CASSFSPSGQANTEAFF. Together with reference TRBV5-6 and TRBJ1-1, the CDR3 gives the full variable domain: DAGVTQSPTHLIKTRGQQVTLRCSPKSGHDTVSWYQQALGQGPQFIFQYYEEEERQRGNFPDRFSGHQFPNYSSELNVNALLLGDSALYLCASSFSPSGQANTEAFFGQGTRLTVV.

This sequence joins TRBV28 and TRBJ1-3; TRBD1 might be the D (5 bases). Germline CDR1 is MDHEN and CDR2 is SYDVKM. The V gene lost 6 bases and the J gene lost 2 bases, with 11 bases spanning the gap. The length of the CDR3 is 14 residues. The CDR3 is CASSRPGTGNTIYF. The CDR3 bases are TGTGCCAGCAGCCGCCCAGGGACTGGAAACACCATATATTTT.

The chain is built from TRBV10-3 and TRBJ1-1, with TRBD1 matching over 7 bases. CDR3 length equals 13 residues. The germline gives CDR1 ENHRY, CDR2 SYGVKD. V was clipped by 5 bases and J by 3 bases; unmatched bases: 3. In nucleotides, the CDR3 is TGTGCCATCAGTCGACAGGGCGACACTGAAGCTTTCTTT. It encodes CAISRQGDTEAFF.

The gene calls are TRBV7-3 and TRBJ1-1; D may be TRBD1 (6 bases). The V end was cut by 5 bases, the J end by 11 bases, with 12 bases between. Per the germline V gene, CDR1 is SGHTA and CDR2 is FQGTGA. The CDR3 spans 11 residues. The CDR3 region is CASSPGQIAFF. The CDR3, as DNA: TGTGCCAGCAGCCCCGGACAGATCGCTTTCTTT.

The J gene is TRBJ2-2, the V gene TRBV27, with D tentatively TRBD1 or TRBD2 (5 bases each). Germline V gives CDR1 MNHEY, CDR2 SMNVEV (reference sequence). The CDR3 is 17 amino acids. V was shortened by 3 bases and J by 3 bases, with 17 bases between the two germline ends. The CDR3 DNA sequence: TGTGCCAGCAGTTTCGCCCCCGTGGGGGTGGACACCGGGGAGCTGTTTTTT. Amino acid sequence: CASSFAPVGVDTGELFF.

The chain combines TRBV9 with TRBJ2-1; the match to TRBD2 covers 9 bases. V shed 2 bases, J shed 9 bases, and the junction held 12 bases outside the gene matches. The CDR3 runs to 16 residues. CDR1 is SGDLS, CDR2 YYNGEE, per germline. The CDR3 DNA reads TGTGCCAGCAGCGTCTCGGCGGGAGGGCCCTTGGGTGAGCAGTTCTTC. Amino acids: CASSVSAGGPLGEQFF.

The V and J genes are TRBV11-1 and TRBJ1-2; maybe TRBD1 (6 bases). This CDR3 is 13 amino acids long. The germline V and J ends were trimmed by 3 bases and 7 bases, with 12 bases remaining between them. Germline CDR1 SGHAT, CDR2 FQDESV (reference sequence). Here the CDR3 reads CASSFRGPTGYTF. Here the CDR3 DNA reads TGTGCCAGCAGCTTCAGGGGCCCCACTGGCTACACCTTC.

The V gene is TRBV21-1, the J gene TRBJ1-1. TRBV21-1 is reported as a pseudogene. This CDR3 comprises 12 residues. CDR3 loop: CASRTTGAEAFF. The CDR3 DNA follows: TGTGCCAGCCGGACGACGGGGGCCGAAGCTTTCTTT.

This clone was recorded once. The chain combines TRBV7-8 with TRBJ2-7, with 9 bases identical to TRBD2. The CDR3 contains 14 residues. V was pared by 4 bases and J by 6 bases, with 7 bases of the junction left unmatched. CDR1 and CDR2 from the germline V gene are SGHVS and FQNEAQ. CDR3 sequence: CASSSSGALGEQYF. Here the CDR3 DNA reads TGTGCCAGCAGCTCTAGCGGGGCCTTAGGCGAGCAGTACTTC.

The rearrangement links TRBV19 to TRBJ2-1; 9 bases map to TRBD2. The length of the CDR3 is 15 residues. Trimming at V came to 7 bases and at J to 1 base, leaving 5 bases not matched to a gene. CDR1 and CDR2 from the germline V gene are LNHDA and SQIVND (reference sequence). CDR3 loop: CASMGTSGSYNEQFF. CDR3 DNA: TGTGCCAGTATGGGAACTAGCGGGTCCTACAATGAGCAGTTCTTC. Full variable domain (remainder filled in from reference TRBV19 and TRBJ2-1): DGGITQSPKYLFRKEGQNVTLSCEQNLNHDAMYWYRQDPGQGLRLIYYSQIVNDFQKGDIAEGYSVSREKKESFPLTVTSAQKNPTAFYLCASMGTSGSYNEQFFGPGTRLTVL.

This rearrangement joins TRBV11-2 to TRBJ2-7; 8 bases are a match to TRBD2. V lost 6 bases and J lost 0; bases outside the gene matches: 4. Per germline, CDR1 SGHAT and CDR2 FQNNGV. The CDR3 has 14 amino acids. Here the CDR3 DNA reads TGTGCCAGCAGTCCCGGGACTAGCTCCTACGAGCAGTACTTC. Translation gives CASSPGTSSYEQYF.

The chain uses TRBV19 and TRBJ1-4; D gene uncertain. This CDR3 has 14 residues. Trimming cost V 8 bases and J 11 bases, with 21 bases left between them. The germline V gene encodes CDR1 LNHDA and CDR2 SQIVND (reference sequence). The CDR3 spells CASAILEAGGKLFF. CDR3 DNA sequence: TGTGCCAGTGCCATACTAGAGGCCGGAGGGAAACTGTTTTTT. Complete variable domain (other parts from reference TRBV19 and TRBJ1-4): DGGITQSPKYLFRKEGQNVTLSCEQNLNHDAMYWYRQDPGQGLRLIYYSQIVNDFQKGDIAEGYSVSREKKESFPLTVTSAQKNPTAFYLCASAILEAGGKLFFGSGTQLSVL.

The V call is TRBV15, the J call TRBJ2-7, with TRBD1 matching 8 bases. CDR3 size: 14 residues. Looked up from germline, CDR1 is LNHNV and CDR2 is YYDKDF (reference sequence). The V and J ends lost 4 bases and 5 bases, in that order; junction bases with no gene match: 7. CDR3 nucleotide sequence: TGTGCCACCAGCATAAGGCAGGGGGCGGACGAGCAGTACTTC. Translated: CATSIRQGADEQYF.

This sequence joins TRBV15 and TRBJ1-5; no definite D call. Germline assignment: CDR1 LNHNV and CDR2 YYDKDF (reference sequence). The CDR3 is 13 amino acids. Trimming shortened V by 1 base and J by 9 bases, and 10 bases separated the two germline ends. DNA of the CDR3: TGTGCCACCAGCAGAGTGGAGGCTGGGCCCCAGCATTTT. Its translation is CATSRVEAGPQHF.

The J gene is TRBJ2-3, the V gene TRBV7-9, with D tentatively TRBD2 (6 bases). Germline V gives CDR1 SEHNR, CDR2 FQNEAQ (reference sequence). The CDR3 length is 15 residues. V dropped 8 bases and J dropped 2 bases, with 17 bases sitting between them. The CDR3 spells CASAPGRKNTDTQYF. Here the CDR3 DNA reads TGTGCCAGCGCCCCGGGGAGGAAAAACACAGATACGCAGTATTTT.

CDR3 DNA: TGTGCCAGCAGCTTGGCCTGGGGGCAGCAGTACTTC. This gives the protein CASSLAWGQQYF. V is TRBV5-6 and J is TRBJ2-5, with D possibly matching TRBD1 (6 bases). CDR1 and CDR2 (germline): SGHDT, YYEEEE. The V and J ends lost 0 bases and 11 bases respectively, with 11 bases between them. The CDR3 has 12 amino acids.

This clone was seen a single time. The chain has TRBV4-1 and TRBJ1-2; D gene uncertain. The CDR3 loop spans 16 amino acids. In germline, CDR1 is MGHRA, CDR2 YSYEKL. Trimming cost V 2 bases and J 6 bases, with 19 bases left between them. CDR3 protein: CASSQLRAQSSDGYTF. DNA of the CDR3: TGCGCCAGCAGCCAACTCCGGGCCCAAAGTAGCGATGGCTACACCTTC.

This clone has more than one count but fewer than ten. J is TRBJ2-2 and V is TRBV9, with 14 bases lining up with TRBD2. The V and J ends lost 4 bases and 7 bases, in that order; junction bases with no gene match: 6. The V gene's germline CDR1 is SGDLS and CDR2 YYNGEE. The CDR3 contains 16 residues. The chain's CDR3 is CASSTRLAGGDGELFF. In DNA form, the CDR3 reads TGTGCCAGCAGCACAAGACTAGCGGGAGGGGACGGGGAGCTGTTTTTT.

V is TRBV29-1 and J is TRBJ2-1, with TRBD2 matching over 12 bases. Trimming removed 1 base from V and 5 bases from J; junction bases left unmatched: 3. The CDR3 is 15 residues long. Germline assignment: CDR1 SQVTM and CDR2 ANQGSEA. The CDR3 protein is CSVEGLAGGHNEQFF. The CDR3 coding sequence is TGCAGCGTTGAAGGTCTAGCGGGAGGGCACAATGAGCAGTTCTTC.